The rows below give T cell receptor beta chains drawn from one sample of a study of T cells in tuberculosis. Assay: immunoSEQ multiplex PCR; the TCRdb copy retains only in-frame clones and omits some. The sample lists some 49,000 clones, about 95% occurring once. The starting material was PBMCs, obtained at tuberculosis diagnosis. These receptors all come from an adult with tuberculosis. Both conserved end residues are part of each CDR3. The order of the fields is D gene, J gene, clone size, V gene, CDR3 DNA, CDR3 protein. D genes are given only for firm matches. Expanded clones get a size class; other rows say once, few or many, or leave the size out.

d_gene: TRBD1
j_gene: TRBJ1-2
abundance: .
v_gene: TRBV29-1
CDR3nt: TGCAGCGTTGGGACAGGGGACAATAAGTACACCTTC
CDR3aa: CSVGTGDNKYTF

d_gene: TRBD1
j_gene: TRBJ1-2
abundance: .
v_gene: TRBV28
CDR3nt: TGTGCCAGCAGTTCAAAGGGGACAGGTTTCGATGGCTACACCTTC
CDR3aa: CASSSKGTGFDGYTF

d_gene: .
j_gene: TRBJ2-1
abundance: .
v_gene: TRBV6-1
CDR3nt: TGTGCCAGCCTATGGGCACAGGCCCACAATGAGCAGTTCTTC
CDR3aa: CASLWAQAHNEQFF

d_gene: TRBD1
j_gene: TRBJ2-2
abundance: .
v_gene: TRBV9
CDR3nt: TGTGCCAGCAGCGGGGACAGGGCTTTTGAGGAGCTGTTTTTT
CDR3aa: CASSGDRAFEELFF

d_gene: .
j_gene: TRBJ2-1
abundance: .
v_gene: TRBV15
CDR3nt: TGTGCCACCAGCAGCAAAACGCCGGGACTTAGGTACAATGAGCAGTTCTTC
CDR3aa: CATSSKTPGLRYNEQFF

d_gene: TRBD1
j_gene: TRBJ2-7
abundance: .
v_gene: TRBV7-2
CDR3nt: TGTGTTCCACCGGGACAGTCCTACGAGCAGTACTTC
CDR3aa: CVPPGQSYEQYF

d_gene: .
j_gene: TRBJ2-3
abundance: .
v_gene: TRBV5-5
CDR3nt: TGTGCCAGCAGCTTGGGGCAGGTTAAGGCAGATACGCAGTATTTT
CDR3aa: CASSLGQVKADTQYF

d_gene: TRBD2
j_gene: TRBJ2-1
abundance: .
v_gene: TRBV27
CDR3nt: TGTGCCAGCAGTTTACGCGGGAGTCGGTCCCCCCCCACATACAATGAGCAGTTCTTC
CDR3aa: CASSLRGSRSPPTYNEQFF

d_gene: .
j_gene: TRBJ2-2
abundance: .
v_gene: TRBV13
CDR3nt: TGTGCCAGCAGCTTAGGACTAGCCGGCTCCGGGGAGCTGTTTTTT
CDR3aa: CASSLGLAGSGELFF

d_gene: .
j_gene: TRBJ2-3
abundance: .
v_gene: TRBV5-4
CDR3nt: TGTGCCAGCAGCTTGGGAGGTAGATTCGACACAGATACGCAGTATTTT
CDR3aa: CASSLGGRFDTDTQYF

d_gene: .
j_gene: TRBJ2-7
abundance: .
v_gene: TRBV5-4
CDR3nt: TGTGCCAGCAGCTTGGGCCTCGGGAGAGATAACTACGAGCAGTACTTC
CDR3aa: CASSLGLGRDNYEQYF

d_gene: .
j_gene: TRBJ1-1
abundance: .
v_gene: TRBV30
CDR3nt: TGTGCCTGGAGTGTTGCCCCGGGTGGATTGGCTTTCTTT
CDR3aa: CAWSVAPGGLAFF

d_gene: .
j_gene: TRBJ2-7
abundance: .
v_gene: TRBV20-1
CDR3nt: TGCAGTGCGGGGGGAATCGCGCAGTACTTC
CDR3aa: CSAGGIAQYF

d_gene: TRBD2
j_gene: TRBJ2-7
abundance: once
v_gene: TRBV27
CDR3nt: TGTGCCAGCAGTTTCGCTAGCGGGAACGAGCAGTACTTC
CDR3aa: CASSFASGNEQYF

d_gene: .
j_gene: TRBJ2-7
abundance: .
v_gene: TRBV2
CDR3nt: TGTGCCAGCAGTATCTACAGCAGCCCTCATGAAGAGCAGTACTTC
CDR3aa: CASSIYSSPHEEQYF

d_gene: .
j_gene: TRBJ2-1
abundance: once
v_gene: TRBV5-1
CDR3nt: TGCGCCAGCAGCACCGCAGACTTATATAAACAGTTCTTC
CDR3aa: CASSTADLYKQFF

d_gene: .
j_gene: TRBJ2-7
abundance: .
v_gene: TRBV7-9
CDR3nt: TGTGCCAGCAGCTTCGCAGGATCCTACGAGCAGTACTTC
CDR3aa: CASSFAGSYEQYF

d_gene: TRBD2
j_gene: TRBJ2-5
abundance: .
v_gene: TRBV5-5
CDR3nt: TGTGCCAGCAGCTTGACCGGCGGGAGGGCGGTAGAGACCCAGTACTTC
CDR3aa: CASSLTGGRAVETQYF

d_gene: .
j_gene: TRBJ2-1
abundance: .
v_gene: TRBV19
CDR3nt: TGTGCCAGTAGGATAGGTAATAGTCACTACAATGAGCAGTTCTTC
CDR3aa: CASRIGNSHYNEQFF

d_gene: .
j_gene: TRBJ2-2
abundance: .
v_gene: TRBV11-2
CDR3nt: TGTGCCAGCAGCTTAAACCCTACGGGTGCCGGGGAGCTGTTTTTT
CDR3aa: CASSLNPTGAGELFF

d_gene: .
j_gene: TRBJ2-7
abundance: .
v_gene: TRBV5-1
CDR3nt: TGCGCCAGCAGACCCTCCGGGCAGGGAACCTACGAGCAGTACTTC
CDR3aa: CASRPSGQGTYEQYF

d_gene: .
j_gene: TRBJ1-6
abundance: .
v_gene: TRBV7-9
CDR3nt: TGTGCCAGCAGCTTATGGGCGGGTTGGGATAATTCACCCCTCCACTTT
CDR3aa: CASSLWAGWDNSPLHF

d_gene: .
j_gene: TRBJ2-7
abundance: .
v_gene: TRBV7-2
CDR3nt: TGTGCCAGCAGCTTAGTGAGTTACGAGCAGTACTTC
CDR3aa: CASSLVSYEQYF

d_gene: .
j_gene: TRBJ2-7
abundance: .
v_gene: TRBV23-1
CDR3nt: TGCGCCAGCAGTCAACCTACCCACGAGCAGTACTTC
CDR3aa: CASSQPTHEQYF

d_gene: .
j_gene: TRBJ1-2
abundance: .
v_gene: TRBV7-9
CDR3nt: TGTGCCAGCAGCTTAGACAACAACTATGGCTACACCTTC
CDR3aa: CASSLDNNYGYTF

d_gene: .
j_gene: TRBJ1-2
abundance: .
v_gene: TRBV6-5
CDR3nt: TGTGCCAGCAGTTACTCCTCCAAGGGGGGGGACGGCTACACCTTC
CDR3aa: CASSYSSKGGDGYTF

d_gene: .
j_gene: TRBJ1-1
abundance: .
v_gene: TRBV2
CDR3nt: TGTGCCAGCACGTACAGGGCGAACACTGAAGCTTTCTTT
CDR3aa: CASTYRANTEAFF

d_gene: .
j_gene: TRBJ2-2
abundance: .
v_gene: TRBV7-2
CDR3nt: TGTGCCAGCAGCCCCACCGTGGTGCGAGTTAACACCGGGGAGCTGTTTTTT
CDR3aa: CASSPTVVRVNTGELFF

d_gene: TRBD1
j_gene: TRBJ1-2
abundance: once
v_gene: TRBV7-2
CDR3nt: TGTGCCAGCAGCTTAAGGACAGGGATCTATGGCTACACCTTC
CDR3aa: CASSLRTGIYGYTF

d_gene: TRBD2
j_gene: TRBJ2-3
abundance: .
v_gene: TRBV5-1
CDR3nt: TGCGCCAGCAGCTTGGCTAGCGGGAGGGCCGATACGCAGTATTTT
CDR3aa: CASSLASGRADTQYF

d_gene: TRBD1
j_gene: TRBJ2-2
abundance: once
v_gene: TRBV19
CDR3nt: TGTGCCAGTAGGCGACAGGGCGACACCGGGGAGCTGTTTTTT
CDR3aa: CASRRQGDTGELFF

d_gene: .
j_gene: TRBJ1-2
abundance: .
v_gene: TRBV10-3
CDR3nt: TGTGCCATCAGTGCCGGGACTGCCTATGGCTACACCTTC
CDR3aa: CAISAGTAYGYTF

d_gene: TRBD1
j_gene: TRBJ2-3
abundance: .
v_gene: TRBV6-6
CDR3nt: TGTGCCAGCAGTTACTCGAGGCAGGGGGCAGATACGCAGTATTTT
CDR3aa: CASSYSRQGADTQYF

d_gene: TRBD1
j_gene: TRBJ2-7
abundance: once
v_gene: TRBV28
CDR3nt: TGTGCCAGCAGTTTATTACAGGGGGAGCAGTACTTC
CDR3aa: CASSLLQGEQYF

d_gene: TRBD1
j_gene: TRBJ1-1
abundance: .
v_gene: TRBV5-1
CDR3nt: TGCGCCAGCAGCCAGGGACAGCCGTTGAACACTGAAGCTTTCTTT
CDR3aa: CASSQGQPLNTEAFF

d_gene: TRBD2
j_gene: TRBJ2-7
abundance: .
v_gene: TRBV9
CDR3nt: TGTGCCAGCAGCGTTGGCGGGAGCGGGGAGCAGTACTTC
CDR3aa: CASSVGGSGEQYF

d_gene: .
j_gene: TRBJ1-2
abundance: .
v_gene: TRBV29-1
CDR3nt: TGCAGCGTTGAAGTCGGAGGTTTAGGCTATGGCTACACCTTC
CDR3aa: CSVEVGGLGYGYTF

d_gene: .
j_gene: TRBJ1-5
abundance: once
v_gene: TRBV18
CDR3nt: TGTGCCAGCTCACCCTTTCAGGGCTCCTATGGCAATCAGCCCCAGCATTTT
CDR3aa: CASSPFQGSYGNQPQHF

d_gene: .
j_gene: TRBJ2-1
abundance: .
v_gene: TRBV7-9
CDR3nt: TGTGCCAGCAGCTTAGCGGATAGGGAACTAGTTCCCAATGAGCAGTTCTTC
CDR3aa: CASSLADRELVPNEQFF

d_gene: .
j_gene: TRBJ2-1
abundance: .
v_gene: TRBV5-1
CDR3nt: TGCGCCAGCAGCTCCCGGCAGGCCTACTACAATGAGCAGTTCTTC
CDR3aa: CASSSRQAYYNEQFF

d_gene: TRBD1
j_gene: TRBJ2-5
abundance: .
v_gene: TRBV27
CDR3nt: TGTGCCAGCGGGGACAGGGAAGAGACCCAGTACTTC
CDR3aa: CASGDREETQYF

d_gene: TRBD1
j_gene: TRBJ1-1
abundance: .
v_gene: TRBV6-1
CDR3nt: TGTGCCAGCAGCGTTACAGGGGGCCGAGGTACTGAAGCTTTCTTT
CDR3aa: CASSVTGGRGTEAFF

d_gene: TRBD2
j_gene: TRBJ2-1
abundance: .
v_gene: TRBV19
CDR3nt: TGTGCCAGTAGTATATCACGGGAGGGCCAGCGGAATGAGCAGTTCTTC
CDR3aa: CASSISREGQRNEQFF

d_gene: .
j_gene: TRBJ2-7
abundance: .
v_gene: TRBV7-2
CDR3nt: TGTGCCAGCAGCTTAGCGGGCAGGGCCTACGAGCAGTACTTC
CDR3aa: CASSLAGRAYEQYF

d_gene: .
j_gene: TRBJ2-7
abundance: .
v_gene: TRBV5-8
CDR3nt: TGTGCCAGCAGCTTGGGGGCAGGGGCGCAGACCTACGAGCAGTACTTC
CDR3aa: CASSLGAGAQTYEQYF

d_gene: .
j_gene: TRBJ1-2
abundance: .
v_gene: TRBV5-8
CDR3nt: TGTGCCAGCAGCTTGGCTGGGAGGCAAAACTATGGCTACACCTTC
CDR3aa: CASSLAGRQNYGYTF

d_gene: TRBD2
j_gene: TRBJ2-1
abundance: .
v_gene: TRBV10-1
CDR3nt: TGCGCCAGCGGGGGACTAGCGGGGACGTGTAATGAGCAGTTCTTC
CDR3aa: CASGGLAGTCNEQFF

d_gene: TRBD1
j_gene: TRBJ2-3
abundance: .
v_gene: TRBV5-1
CDR3nt: TGCGCCAGCAGCTTACAGGGGGAATTGGCAGATACGCAGTATTTT
CDR3aa: CASSLQGELADTQYF

d_gene: .
j_gene: TRBJ2-2
abundance: .
v_gene: TRBV27
CDR3nt: TGTGCCAGCAGGACAGCAGGGGAGCTGTTTTTT
CDR3aa: CASRTAGELFF

d_gene: .
j_gene: TRBJ1-2
abundance: .
v_gene: TRBV19
CDR3nt: TGTGCCAGTCATGACAGGTTGGGGGGCTACACCTTC
CDR3aa: CASHDRLGGYTF

d_gene: TRBD2
j_gene: TRBJ2-1
abundance: .
v_gene: TRBV7-2
CDR3nt: TGTGCCAGCAGCTTAGCGCCAGGACTAGCGGGGCCAGGGCAGTTCTTC
CDR3aa: CASSLAPGLAGPGQFF

d_gene: .
j_gene: TRBJ1-2
abundance: .
v_gene: TRBV4-3
CDR3nt: TGCGCCAGCAGCCAAGATATGGGGCTTAGACCAAATAACTATGGCTACACCTTC
CDR3aa: CASSQDMGLRPNNYGYTF

d_gene: TRBD1
j_gene: TRBJ1-2
abundance: .
v_gene: TRBV7-2
CDR3nt: TGTGCCAGCACCTTACAGGGGGCAAGAGGGGGCTACACCTTC
CDR3aa: CASTLQGARGGYTF

d_gene: .
j_gene: TRBJ2-7
abundance: .
v_gene: TRBV5-6
CDR3nt: TGTGCCAGCAGCGAGACAGGCCAAAGCTCCTACGAGCAGTACTTC
CDR3aa: CASSETGQSSYEQYF